This T cell receptor beta chain comes out of a study of T cell repertoires in cytomegalovirus infection. TCRdb called the reads again in MiXCR, with one record for every CDR3 protein. The sample holds around 450,000 distinct CDR3 sequences, roughly a third seen once. Germline loops: CDR1 KGHSH, CDR2 LQKENI. This CDR3 has 16 amino acids. Trimming took 1 base from V and 0 from J, leaving 10 bases between them. The source material was PBMCs. The chain joins TRBV18 to TRBJ2-1; no clear D. The clonotype originates from a human donor in good health (CMV status not recorded). Some clones in this sample may be carry-over from other donors' samples. CDR3 in amino acids: CASSPLDKSSYNEQFF. The CDR3 DNA reads TGTGCCAGCTCACCACTCGACAAGAGCTCCTACAATGAGCAGTTCTTC.